The T cell receptor beta chain under discussion was sequenced for a study of CD8 T cells in Susac syndrome. Between the trimmed V and J ends, which lost 6 bases and 0 bases, there was a span of 12 bases. Germline assignment: CDR1 MNHEY and CDR2 SMNVEV (reference sequence). This CDR3 has 15 residues. With random hexamers, reverse transcription was performed on roughly 0.5 to 1 ug of RNA. The TCR beta CDR3 was amplified by immunoSEQ multiplex PCR across 54 Vbeta, 13 Jbeta. TCRdb re-derived calls from the immunoSEQ multiplex PCR reads in MiXCR, one entry per CDR3 protein. Among under 85,000 distinct CDR3 sequences, about 94% were seen once, and the ten largest hold roughly 0.55%. TEMRA cells were FACS-enriched, and CD8+ and CD4+ T cells were isolated negatively.

The receptor comes from a human donor with multiple sclerosis. The genes are TRBV27 and TRBJ2-1; the D gene is possibly TRBD1 (5 bases). Specimen: CD8+ T cells from PBMCs. CDR3: CASSDSYSSYNEQFF. The CDR3 DNA reads TGTGCCAGCAGCGACAGTTACAGCTCCTACAATGAGCAGTTCTTC.